The 20 T cell receptor beta chains listed next were all sequenced from one sample in a study of tumor-infiltrating lymphocytes in primary liver carcinoma. TCR beta cDNA came from around 500 ng total RNA, primed with a constant-region primer. ARM-PCR, slightly modified, supplied the TCR beta libraries through three nested multiplex PCR rounds. The two initial PCR rounds, about 9 cycles each, used TRBV1-TRBV30 forward and C-beta reverse primers. TCRdb independently ran MiXCR on the multiplex PCR reads; one entry per CDR3 protein. The sample lists fewer than 110,000 distinct CDR3 sequences, around two thirds occurring once. Unsorted bulk tissue (roughly 17-34 mg) underwent RNA and DNA co-extraction. Sequencing was done on a sample of liver tumor tissue from sampling region 2. This sample's subset: tumor region T2, inferior pole. These TCRs come from a woman aged 55-70 years with primary liver carcinoma and hepatitis B virus infection.

As concerns this clonotype: No conserved phenylalanine or tryptophan ends this CDR3, so it is likely a read error. The genes are TRBV30 and TRBJ2-1; 10 bases agree with TRBD1. Germline V gene lookup returns CDR1 GTSNPN and CDR2 SVGIG (reference sequence). Germline trimming cut 4 bases from V and 9 bases from J; bases unmatched to any gene: 12. The CDR3 length is 15 residues. The CDR3 bases are TGTGCCTGGAAAATCCCGGGACAGGGGAACAGTGAGCAGTTCATC. Protein: CAWKIPGQGNSEQFI.

This clonotype was counted between two and nine times. The rearrangement uses TRBV14 and TRBJ2-1; TRBD2 is a possible D gene (5 bases). Per the germline V gene, CDR1 is SGHDN and CDR2 is FVKESK. This CDR3 region has 16 residues. V was clipped by 4 bases and J by 7 bases, with 20 bases between them. This CDR3 is CASSPVWWAGVNEQFF. For the CDR3, the DNA is TGTGCCAGCAGCCCTGTTTGGTGGGCGGGTGTAAATGAGCAGTTCTTC.

With respect to this clonotype: A read error may be the cause here, since a much bigger clone is one base away. The chain combines TRBV10-3 with TRBJ2-2; unclear D gene. CDR1 is ENHRY and CDR2 is SYGVKD in the germline V gene. The CDR3 length is 15 residues. Trimming shortened V by 7 bases and J by 1 base, and 13 bases separated the two germline ends. The CDR3 bases are TGTGCCATCAAGCTTGGGATAGGGAACACCGGGGAGCTGTTTTTT. Its protein is CAIKLGIGNTGELFF.

Remarks on this clonotype: A single base separates this from a much larger clone, so it may be a read error. The chain couples TRBV5-1 to TRBJ1-1, with 8 bases that match TRBD1. This CDR3 is built from 17 residues. The J segment lost 5 bases and the V segment lost 2 bases, leaving 14 bases of the junction unmatched. Germline V gene sequence: CDR1 SGHRS, CDR2 YFSETQ. CDR3 loop: CASSFWMGRGQGTEAFF. CDR3 DNA sequence: TGCGCCAGCAGCTTCTGGATGGGCAGGGGGCAAGGAACTGAAGCTTTCTTT.

This clonotype is a singleton in its sample. At one boundary the junction diverges from the germline segment, which might be a read error. V gene TRBV6-5 combines with J gene TRBJ1-5; maybe TRBD1 (6 bases). The CDR3 is 15 amino acids. Germline CDR1 reads MNHEY; CDR2 reads SVGAGI. The CDR3 spells CVSSSGGGSNQPQHF. In DNA form, the CDR3 reads TGTGTCAGCAGTTCGGGGGGCGGTAGCAATCAGCCCCAGCATTTT.

This clonotype has at least ten counts. This CDR3 is CASSQDQWTESGGYTF. Here the CDR3 DNA reads TGCGCCAGCAGCCAAGATCAGTGGACAGAATCGGGTGGCTACACCTTC. The chain couples TRBV4-1 to TRBJ1-2; the D gene is possibly TRBD1 (6 bases). Germline V gene data show CDR1 as MGHRA and CDR2 as YSYEKL. The CDR3 contains 16 residues. Trimming left V 0 bases short and J 7 bases short, with 18 bases between.

The rearrangement uses TRBV29-1 and TRBJ2-1; TRBD2 aligns across 11 bases. The V and J ends lost 7 bases and 14 bases, in that order; junction bases with no gene match: 13. The germline CDR1 and CDR2 sequences are SQVTM and ANQGSEA. CDR3 length: 13 residues. The CDR3, as DNA: TGCAGCGCCGCGTTGACTAGCGGGGAGGGTGAGTTCTTC. It specifies CSAALTSGEGEFF.

The chain joins TRBV11-1 to TRBJ2-1; D is ambiguous. This CDR3 has 16 residues. Between the trimmed V and J ends, which lost 1 base and 1 base, there was a span of 11 bases. Germline V gene lookup returns CDR1 SGHAT and CDR2 FQDESV (reference sequence). CDR3 protein: CASSLGFGLSYNEQFF. Written as DNA, the CDR3 is TGTGCCAGCAGCTTAGGGTTCGGGCTTTCCTACAATGAGCAGTTCTTC.

A remark on this clonotype: An end of the junction differs from the germline gene, which may be a read error. The V gene is TRBV11-2, the J gene TRBJ2-1, with unresolved D. Germline CDR1 is SGHAT and CDR2 is FQNNGV. The CDR3 length is 14 residues. The CDR3 coding sequence is TGTGCCGGCAGCTTAGAACGGGCGAATAATGAGCAGTTCTTC. Translation gives CAGSLERANNEQFF.

A note on this clonotype: A junction boundary mismatches the germline segment, possibly from a read error. This chain joins TRBV29-1 and TRBJ2-7; the match to TRBD1 covers 11 bases. CDR1 SQVTM and CDR2 ANQGSEA come from the germline V gene. This CDR3 has 17 residues. The CDR3 sequence: CIVVVVGQGQGVYEQYF. DNA of the CDR3: TGTATCGTTGTTGTGGTTGGTCAGGGACAGGGGGTGTACGAGCAGTACTTC.

On this clonotype itself: The CDR3 does not end in the conserved phenylalanine or tryptophan, so this is likely a read error. DNA of the CDR3: TGTGCCAGCAGCTTAGTGATGGTTGGAGGGACCCAGTACGTC. Translation gives CASSLVMVGGTQYV. The chain combines TRBV11-3 with TRBJ2-5, with a weak D call TRBD2 (5 bases). The CDR3 totals 14 residues. V was clipped by 1 base and J by 7 bases, with 13 bases between them. The germline CDR1 and CDR2 sequences are SGHNT and YENEEA.

In this sample, this clonotype turned up many times. A read error may produce the germline difference seen at one junction end. The V call is TRBV6-1, the J call TRBJ2-2, with 9 nucleotides matching TRBD2. The CDR3 is 15 amino acids. The germline CDR1 and CDR2 sequences are MNHNS and SASEGT. CDR3 sequence: CASNSGSWNTGELVF. The CDR3 coding sequence is TGTGCCAGCAATAGCGGGAGTTGGAACACCGGGGAGCTGGTTTTT.

Comments on this clonotype: The junction differs from germline at one of its ends, possibly a read error. This chain joins TRBV5-6 and TRBJ1-2; D gene uncertain. This CDR3 is 15 amino acids long. Germline V gene sequence: CDR1 SGHDT, CDR2 YYEEEE. DNA for the CDR3: TGTGCCCGCAGCTTGGGCCGGCGGGCTAACTATGACTACACCTTC. It specifies CARSLGRRANYDYTF.

Of note for this clonotype: The CDR3 ends on some other residue instead of the conserved phenylalanine or tryptophan, so this is likely a read error. The chain carries TRBV28 and TRBJ2-1; perhaps TRBD2 as D (5 bases). The CDR3 has 11 amino acids. Looked up from germline, CDR1 is MDHEN and CDR2 is SYDVKM. The CDR3, as DNA: TGTGTCAGCGGTTTGCCCCATGAGCAGTTCTTA. Its protein product is CVSGLPHEQFL.

This clonotype showed up just once. An end of the junction does not agree with germline; a read error may underlie this. V gene TRBV7-9 combines with J gene TRBJ2-1; TRBD2 aligns across 8 bases. The CDR3 extends over 15 amino acids. Per the germline V gene, CDR1 is SEHNR and CDR2 is FQNEAQ (reference sequence). The CDR3 loop reads CASESGGVPYDEQFF. DNA of the CDR3: TGTGCCAGCGAATCGGGAGGGGTCCCCTACGATGAGCAGTTCTTC.

The chain couples TRBV24-1 to TRBJ1-5; a weak D match, TRBD1 (6 bases). The germline gives CDR1 KGHDR, CDR2 SFDVKD. V lost 6 bases to trimming and J lost 4 bases, with 15 bases between them. There are 15 residues in the CDR3. CDR3 in amino acids: CATSMGGRFNQPQHF. The DNA of the CDR3 is TGTGCCACCAGTATGGGGGGCCGCTTTAATCAGCCCCAGCATTTT.

On this clonotype: This likely comes from a read error, as the CDR3 has no conserved phenylalanine or tryptophan at its end. The chain combines TRBV11-2 with TRBJ2-1, with 11 bases aligning to TRBD2. The V gene's germline CDR1 is SGHAT and CDR2 FQNNGV. Trimming took 5 bases from V and 8 from J; bases not matched to a gene: 14. The CDR3 sequence is 17 residues long. The CDR3 DNA sequence: TGTGCCAGCAGCAGGAGGGTAGCGGGAGGGCCGGGGGATGAGCAGTTCATC. Protein product: CASSRRVAGGPGDEQFI.

The rearrangement links TRBV4-1 to TRBJ1-5, with D unclear. This CDR3 comprises 16 residues. Germline V lookup: CDR1 MGHRA, CDR2 YSYEKL. The CDR3 DNA reads as TGCACCGGCAGCCAAGAGCAGGAAAGTGGCAATCAGCCCCAGCATTTT. This sequence encodes CTGSQEQESGNQPQHF.

The chain couples TRBV4-2 to TRBJ2-3, with unresolved D. This CDR3 has 15 amino acids. Deletions cut 1 base from V and 8 bases from J, with 16 bases between. Germline-derived CDR1 and CDR2 are LGHNA and YNFKEQ. Here the CDR3 reads CASSQGGSAEGTQYF. CDR3 DNA sequence: TGTGCCAGCAGCCAAGGGGGATCGGCCGAAGGTACGCAGTATTTT.

The chain is built from TRBV5-1 and TRBJ2-7; D is unclear. This CDR3 spans 15 amino acids. Trimming removed 5 bases from V and 4 bases from J, with 19 bases in between. CDR1 is SGHRS and CDR2 is YFSETQ in the germline V gene. The CDR3 sequence is CASRREPSFQYEQYF. The DNA of the CDR3 is TGCGCCAGCAGAAGGGAACCGTCCTTCCAATACGAGCAGTACTTC.